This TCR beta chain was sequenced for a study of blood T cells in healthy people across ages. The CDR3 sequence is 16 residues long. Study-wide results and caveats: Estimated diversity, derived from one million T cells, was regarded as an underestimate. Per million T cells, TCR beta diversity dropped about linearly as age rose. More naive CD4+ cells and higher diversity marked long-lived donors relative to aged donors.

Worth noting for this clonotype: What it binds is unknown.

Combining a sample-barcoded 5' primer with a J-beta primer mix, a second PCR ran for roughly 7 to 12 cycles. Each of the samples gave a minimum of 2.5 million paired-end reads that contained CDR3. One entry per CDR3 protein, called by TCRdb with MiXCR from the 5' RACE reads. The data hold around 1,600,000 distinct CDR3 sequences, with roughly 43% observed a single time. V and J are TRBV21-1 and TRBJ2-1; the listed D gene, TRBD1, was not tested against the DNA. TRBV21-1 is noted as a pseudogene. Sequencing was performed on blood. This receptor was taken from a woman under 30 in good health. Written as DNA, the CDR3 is TGTGCCAGCAGATCGACGGGGGGACAGGAGTACAATGAGCAGTTCTTC. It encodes CASRSTGGQEYNEQFF.